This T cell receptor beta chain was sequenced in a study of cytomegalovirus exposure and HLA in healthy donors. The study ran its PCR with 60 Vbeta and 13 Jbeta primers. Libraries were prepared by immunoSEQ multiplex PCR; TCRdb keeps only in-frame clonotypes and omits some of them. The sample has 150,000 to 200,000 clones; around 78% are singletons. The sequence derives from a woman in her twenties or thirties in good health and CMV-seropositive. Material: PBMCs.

This CDR3 reads CASKGTGGNEQFF. The CDR3 bases are TGCGCCAGCAAAGGGACAGGGGGCAATGAGCAGTTCTTC. This chain joins TRBV5-1 and TRBJ2-1; TRBD1 aligns across 11 bases. Germline V gives CDR1 SGHRS, CDR2 YFSETQ. The CDR3 length is 13 residues. After removal of 6 bases from V and 6 bases from J, the junction contained 2 bases not matched to a gene.